This T cell receptor beta chain was profiled in a study of T cells expressing NK-cell markers. Whole-study context: Seven HCMV-seropositive donors and one seronegative donor made up the eight sequenced donors.

Germline values: CDR1 SGHVS, CDR2 FQNEAQ. The CDR3 extends over 16 amino acids. Following a re-call of the 5' RACE reads, TCRdb has one entry per CDR3 protein and lacks DNA. In all, the sample yields 500,000 to 700,000 distinct CDR3 sequences. Material for sequencing was blood T cells: a sorted CD56 or NKG2C T cell subset, CD4+ or CD8+ T cells, or bulk PBMC T cells (not recorded which). The sequence was obtained from a man between 18 and 35 years old in good health. This chain joins TRBV7-8 and TRBJ2-1; TCRdb's assignment of TRBD2 cannot be checked, as there is no DNA. CDR3 residues: CASSILAGDAYNEQFF. Full variable domain (rest looked up from reference TRBV7-8 and TRBJ2-1): GAGVSQSPRYKVAKRGQDVALRCDPISGHVSLFWYQQALGQGPEFLTYFQNEAQLDKSGLPSDRFFAERPEGSVSTLKIQRTQQEDSAVYLCASSILAGDAYNEQFFGPGTRLTVL.